The rows below give T cell receptor beta chains drawn from one sample of a study of blood T cell repertoires in COVID-19. Data came from immunoSEQ multiplex PCR; TCRdb stores just in-frame clones and leaves some out. Among almost 350,000 clones, roughly nine tenths were seen once, and the ten largest hold 3% to 4%. Material: peripheral blood. The source is a woman aged 55-70 years with COVID-19, enrolled during active disease. Each CDR3 is given with its conserved first and last residue. D genes are given only for firm matches. Part of the rows lack a size; the others show once, few, many or a class for expanded clones.

d_call: TRBD1; j_call: TRBJ2-3; v_call: TRBV6-6; clone_size: -; cdr3_nt: TGTGCCAGCAGTTTTTGGACAGGGCTGACAGATACGCAGTATTTT; cdr3_aa: CASSFWTGLTDTQYF
d_call: TRBD2; j_call: TRBJ2-5; v_call: TRBV7-2; clone_size: -; cdr3_nt: TGTGCCAGCAGCCCACTGTTATTTAGCGGGGTCAGGCAGACCCAGTACTTC; cdr3_aa: CASSPLLFSGVRQTQYF
d_call: TRBD1; j_call: TRBJ2-2; v_call: TRBV10-1; clone_size: -; cdr3_nt: TGCGCCAGCACCACTCCGGGACAGGGGGCTTTCGGGGAGCTGTTTTTT; cdr3_aa: CASTTPGQGAFGELFF
d_call: -; j_call: TRBJ1-1; v_call: TRBV12-3/TRBV12-4; clone_size: -; cdr3_nt: TGTGCCAGCAGCCGACAGATGAACACTGAAGCTTTCTTT; cdr3_aa: CASSRQMNTEAFF
d_call: -; j_call: TRBJ2-1; v_call: TRBV18; clone_size: -; cdr3_nt: TGTGCCAGCTCACCCCTCCCTAACAATGAGCAGTTCTTC; cdr3_aa: CASSPLPNNEQFF
d_call: -; j_call: TRBJ1-2; v_call: TRBV6-5; clone_size: -; cdr3_nt: TGTGCCAGCAGTTACGACAGAGCGTATGGCTACACCTTC; cdr3_aa: CASSYDRAYGYTF
d_call: -; j_call: TRBJ1-1; v_call: TRBV7-6; clone_size: -; cdr3_nt: TGTGCCAGCAGCTTATTGTCATCCATGAACACTGAAGCTTTCTTT; cdr3_aa: CASSLLSSMNTEAFF
d_call: -; j_call: TRBJ1-1; v_call: TRBV3-1/TRBV3-2; clone_size: -; cdr3_nt: TGTGCCAGCAGCCCTTCGTTAGTGAACACTGAAGCTTTCTTT; cdr3_aa: CASSPSLVNTEAFF
d_call: TRBD1; j_call: TRBJ1-2; v_call: TRBV27; clone_size: -; cdr3_nt: TGTGCCAGCAGTCGACGACAGGGAGATGGCTACACCTTC; cdr3_aa: CASSRRQGDGYTF
d_call: -; j_call: TRBJ2-5; v_call: TRBV29-1; clone_size: -; cdr3_nt: TGCAGCGTTCCCTCCCCGGGGGTCGAGACCCAGTACTTC; cdr3_aa: CSVPSPGVETQYF
d_call: -; j_call: TRBJ2-3; v_call: TRBV5-5; clone_size: -; cdr3_nt: TGTGCCAGCGCGGCTCTTGTGGTTGGCACAGATACGCAGTATTTT; cdr3_aa: CASAALVVGTDTQYF
d_call: TRBD2; j_call: TRBJ2-1; v_call: TRBV4-1; clone_size: -; cdr3_nt: TGCGCCAGCAGCCGAGGGACTAGCGGAAACAATGAGCAGTTCTTC; cdr3_aa: CASSRGTSGNNEQFF
d_call: -; j_call: TRBJ2-2; v_call: TRBV7-9; clone_size: -; cdr3_nt: TGTGCCAGCAGCCAGGGGATGGACACCGGGGAGCTGTTTTTT; cdr3_aa: CASSQGMDTGELFF
d_call: -; j_call: TRBJ1-1; v_call: TRBV5-1; clone_size: -; cdr3_nt: TGCGCCAGCAGCTTGGCCCAGGGCTCGTCTGAAGCTTTCTTT; cdr3_aa: CASSLAQGSSEAFF
d_call: -; j_call: TRBJ2-2; v_call: TRBV19; clone_size: -; cdr3_nt: TGTGCCAGTAGGGGACACCAGACGAACACCGGGGAGCTGTTTTTT; cdr3_aa: CASRGHQTNTGELFF
d_call: TRBD2; j_call: TRBJ2-1; v_call: TRBV6-2/TRBV6-3; clone_size: -; cdr3_nt: TGTGCCAGCAGTTTCCGACTAGCGGGGGGGCGCAATGAGCAGTTCTTC; cdr3_aa: CASSFRLAGGRNEQFF
d_call: TRBD2; j_call: TRBJ2-7; v_call: TRBV14; clone_size: -; cdr3_nt: TGTGCCAGCAGCCAGGGTCGACTCGCGGGGGTGTACGAGCAGTACTTC; cdr3_aa: CASSQGRLAGVYEQYF
d_call: TRBD2; j_call: TRBJ2-3; v_call: TRBV3-1/TRBV3-2; clone_size: once; cdr3_nt: TGTGCCAGCAGCCGAGCACTAGCGGGGGGGCAAGATACGCAGTATTTT; cdr3_aa: CASSRALAGGQDTQYF
d_call: -; j_call: TRBJ1-2; v_call: TRBV2; clone_size: -; cdr3_nt: TGTGCCAGTTCCGGGACAATCACCGGCAACTATGGCTACACCTTC; cdr3_aa: CASSGTITGNYGYTF
d_call: -; j_call: TRBJ2-3; v_call: TRBV4-2; clone_size: -; cdr3_nt: TGTGCCAGCAGCCAATTCTCCACAGGGTTCGGGAGCACAGATACGCAGTATTTT; cdr3_aa: CASSQFSTGFGSTDTQYF
d_call: TRBD1; j_call: TRBJ1-1; v_call: TRBV28; clone_size: -; cdr3_nt: TGTGCCAGCAGTACCCCAGGGGGCACTGAAGCTTTCTTT; cdr3_aa: CASSTPGGTEAFF
d_call: -; j_call: TRBJ2-7; v_call: TRBV5-4; clone_size: -; cdr3_nt: TGTGCCAGCAGCCCGGGACTCCGAACCTACGAGCAGTACTTC; cdr3_aa: CASSPGLRTYEQYF
d_call: -; j_call: TRBJ1-1; v_call: TRBV4-2; clone_size: -; cdr3_nt: TGTGCCAGCAGCCAACCCTCCGGGAACACTGAAGCTTTCTTT; cdr3_aa: CASSQPSGNTEAFF
d_call: -; j_call: TRBJ1-2; v_call: TRBV11-2; clone_size: -; cdr3_nt: TGTGCCAGCAGGCGAGAACAGGGTGAGATCGAAGGCTACACCTTC; cdr3_aa: CASRREQGEIEGYTF
d_call: -; j_call: TRBJ1-3; v_call: TRBV6-5; clone_size: -; cdr3_nt: TGTGCCAGCAGTATGGGCCGCTCTGGAAACACCATATATTTT; cdr3_aa: CASSMGRSGNTIYF
d_call: -; j_call: TRBJ1-1; v_call: TRBV6-5; clone_size: -; cdr3_nt: TGTGCCAGCAGTCCAACAGTGAACACTGAAGCTTTCTTT; cdr3_aa: CASSPTVNTEAFF
d_call: TRBD1; j_call: TRBJ1-2; v_call: TRBV2; clone_size: -; cdr3_nt: TGTGCCAGCACCCTACTGGGACAGGGGGGTGCTGGCTACACCTTC; cdr3_aa: CASTLLGQGGAGYTF
d_call: TRBD1; j_call: TRBJ1-2; v_call: TRBV11-2; clone_size: -; cdr3_nt: TGTGCCAGCAGCCTAGACAGGGCCCCCTATGGCTACACCTTC; cdr3_aa: CASSLDRAPYGYTF
d_call: -; j_call: TRBJ2-2; v_call: TRBV5-4; clone_size: -; cdr3_nt: TGTGCCAGCAGCTTGGCGAGCAGGGGGGACACCGGGGAGCTGTTTTTT; cdr3_aa: CASSLASRGDTGELFF
d_call: TRBD2; j_call: TRBJ2-3; v_call: TRBV30; clone_size: -; cdr3_nt: TGTGCCTGGAGTAGAAGCGGGGGAAGCACAGATACGCAGTATTTT; cdr3_aa: CAWSRSGGSTDTQYF
d_call: TRBD1; j_call: TRBJ1-5; v_call: TRBV6-5; clone_size: -; cdr3_nt: TGTGCCAGTAGGTACGGACAGGCGTCTAATCAGCCCCAGCATTTT; cdr3_aa: CASRYGQASNQPQHF
d_call: -; j_call: TRBJ2-7; v_call: TRBV7-9; clone_size: -; cdr3_nt: TGTGCCAGCATCGTCGCCGGGACCTACGAGCAGTACTTC; cdr3_aa: CASIVAGTYEQYF
d_call: -; j_call: TRBJ1-1; v_call: TRBV10-1; clone_size: -; cdr3_nt: TGCGCCAGTCCTGCGGGGCCGGATAGGTGGGCTGAAGCTTTCTTT; cdr3_aa: CASPAGPDRWAEAFF
d_call: -; j_call: TRBJ1-2; v_call: TRBV6-1; clone_size: -; cdr3_nt: TGTGCCAGCAGTGACCCCGGGGGGATCTATGGCTACACCTTC; cdr3_aa: CASSDPGGIYGYTF
d_call: -; j_call: TRBJ1-2; v_call: TRBV5-5; clone_size: -; cdr3_nt: TGTGCCAGCAGCTCGGAGGGGCAGACCTCCTATGGCTACACCTTC; cdr3_aa: CASSSEGQTSYGYTF
d_call: -; j_call: TRBJ2-3; v_call: TRBV4-1; clone_size: -; cdr3_nt: TGCGCCAGCAGCCAAGTGTGGCTAGCAACGCAGTATTTT; cdr3_aa: CASSQVWLATQYF
d_call: -; j_call: TRBJ1-1; v_call: TRBV28; clone_size: -; cdr3_nt: TGTGCCAGCGTCTTAAACACTGAAGCTTTCTTT; cdr3_aa: CASVLNTEAFF
d_call: TRBD1; j_call: TRBJ1-2; v_call: TRBV29-1; clone_size: -; cdr3_nt: TGCAGCGCCTTGACAGGGGGTAGCTATGGCTACACCTTC; cdr3_aa: CSALTGGSYGYTF
d_call: TRBD1; j_call: TRBJ2-7; v_call: TRBV5-5; clone_size: -; cdr3_nt: TGTGCCAGCAGATCGGACAGGGGGCGAGGGTACGAGCAGTACTTC; cdr3_aa: CASRSDRGRGYEQYF
d_call: -; j_call: TRBJ1-1; v_call: TRBV5-6; clone_size: -; cdr3_nt: TGTGCCAGCAGCCCGGGACTATCCACTGAAGCTTTCTTT; cdr3_aa: CASSPGLSTEAFF
d_call: TRBD1; j_call: TRBJ1-3; v_call: TRBV2; clone_size: -; cdr3_nt: TGTGCCAGCAGTGAGCGAGGGACAGGGACCGCCGCCATATATTTT; cdr3_aa: CASSERGTGTAAIYF
d_call: TRBD1; j_call: TRBJ2-1; v_call: TRBV24-1; clone_size: -; cdr3_nt: TGTGCCACCAGTGACCCCGACAGGGGGCGCATGAGGGGGCAGTTCTTC; cdr3_aa: CATSDPDRGRMRGQFF
d_call: TRBD1; j_call: TRBJ1-2; v_call: TRBV4-1; clone_size: -; cdr3_nt: TGCGCCAGCAGCCAAGATTCAGGGGGCAATGGCTACACCTTC; cdr3_aa: CASSQDSGGNGYTF
d_call: TRBD2; j_call: TRBJ2-7; v_call: TRBV18; clone_size: -; cdr3_nt: TGTGCCAGCTCACCAAAAAGCGGGGGGGCCGGGGAGCAGTACTTC; cdr3_aa: CASSPKSGGAGEQYF
d_call: -; j_call: TRBJ1-2; v_call: TRBV6-5; clone_size: -; cdr3_nt: TGTGCCAGCAGTTCCCTCGGGGGAATAGGGGCGTATGGCTACACCTTC; cdr3_aa: CASSSLGGIGAYGYTF
d_call: -; j_call: TRBJ1-1; v_call: TRBV30; clone_size: -; cdr3_nt: TGTGCCTGGAGTCGTCAGGAGAACACTGAAGCTTTCTTT; cdr3_aa: CAWSRQENTEAFF
d_call: -; j_call: TRBJ2-3; v_call: TRBV5-5; clone_size: -; cdr3_nt: TGTGCCAGCAGCTTAATTGGGAGTTCTAGCACAGATACGCAGTATTTT; cdr3_aa: CASSLIGSSSTDTQYF